This paragraph covers one TCR beta chain sequence. The antigen is unknown. Collection occurred without any documented infections or immune events in donors. Profiled with immunoSEQ multiplex PCR; TCRdb holds only in-frame clones, not every one. In the table there are roughly 61,000 clones, roughly nine tenths of which are singletons. The sample comes from a study of identifying expanded T cells in peripheral blood. Findings of the study overall: Over about two and four weeks, about 15 and 19 clones changed, versus roughly 1.2 between replicates. Across healthy donors, higher total template counts meant significantly greater approximately two-week count variance.

Germline CDR1 reads SGDLS; CDR2 reads YYNGEE. CDR3 size: 15 residues. V lost 4 bases, J lost 1 base, and 15 bases lay in between. J is TRBJ2-7 and V is TRBV9, with D hard to call. Sequencing was done on a sample of blood. This TCR was recovered from a person aged 18 to 75 in good health. CDR3 sequence reads: CASSPRSDSSYEQYF. The CDR3, as DNA: TGTGCCAGCAGCCCCCGATCAGACTCGTCCTACGAGCAGTACTTC.